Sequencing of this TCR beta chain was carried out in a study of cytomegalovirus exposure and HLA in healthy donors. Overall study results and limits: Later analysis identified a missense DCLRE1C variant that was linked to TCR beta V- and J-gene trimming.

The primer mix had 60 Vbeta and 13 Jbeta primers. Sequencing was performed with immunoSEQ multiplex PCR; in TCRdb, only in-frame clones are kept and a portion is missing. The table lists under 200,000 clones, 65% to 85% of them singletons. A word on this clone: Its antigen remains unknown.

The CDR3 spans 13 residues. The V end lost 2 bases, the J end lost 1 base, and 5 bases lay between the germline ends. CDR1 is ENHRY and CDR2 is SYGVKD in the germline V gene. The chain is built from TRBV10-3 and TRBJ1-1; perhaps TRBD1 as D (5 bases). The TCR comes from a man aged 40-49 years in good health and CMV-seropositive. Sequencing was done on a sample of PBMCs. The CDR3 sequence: CAISEQGNTEAFF. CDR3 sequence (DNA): TGTGCCATCAGTGAGCAGGGGAACACTGAAGCTTTCTTT.